These 19 T cell receptor beta chains were sequenced from one sample in a study of regulatory and conventional T cells in RAG deficiency. Only in-frame clones appear in the TCRdb table, and some are missing; sequencing was by immunoSEQ multiplex PCR. This sample has 8,000 or so clones, with over 85% found just once. Blood CD4+ CD25-high CD127-low regulatory T cells supplied the genomic DNA template. These data were also filed under a second study, of regulatory T cells. In that study: The primer mix had 52 TRBV and 13 TRBJ primers.

Sequenced sample: CD127- CD25+ CD4+ Tregs sorted from blood. The source of these receptors is a human donor in good health.

The rearrangement uses TRBV7-9 and TRBJ1-1; D is uncertain. Trimming cost V 11 bases and J 2 bases, with 21 bases left between them. Germline loops: CDR1 SEHNR, CDR2 FQNEAQ (reference sequence). This CDR3 has 15 amino acids. The CDR3 sequence: CASSPELSINTEAFF. The CDR3 DNA sequence: TGTGCCTCCTCTCCTGAGTTGTCCATAAACACTGAAGCTTTCTTT.

V usage is TRBV20-1 and J usage is TRBJ2-5, with a tentative D call TRBD2 (6 bases). Germline V gives CDR1 DFQATT, CDR2 SNEGSKA (reference sequence). CDR3 length: 11 residues. Trimming shortened V by 3 bases and J by 4 bases, and 6 bases separated the two germline ends. CDR3 sequence: CSARGGETQYF. Written as DNA, the CDR3 is TGCAGTGCTAGGGGGGGAGAGACCCAGTACTTC.

V and J are TRBV5-1 and TRBJ2-1; 14 bases map to TRBD2. The J segment lost 6 bases and the V segment lost 4 bases, leaving 6 bases of the junction unmatched. The CDR3 runs 16 residues. Germline V CDR1 and CDR2: SGHRS, YFSETQ. Written as DNA, the CDR3 is TGCGCCAGCAGCGTTAAGGGACTAGCGGGAGTCAATGAGCAGTTCTTC. It translates to CASSVKGLAGVNEQFF.

The chain has TRBV7-9 and TRBJ1-2, with D maybe TRBD1 (6 bases). The germline V gene encodes CDR1 SEHNR and CDR2 FQNEAQ (reference sequence). Trimming took 1 base from V and 2 from J, leaving 8 bases between them. This CDR3 has 14 amino acids. DNA of the CDR3: TGTGCCAGCAGCTTAGTACAGGGAAACTATGGCTACACCTTC. The encoded protein is CASSLVQGNYGYTF.

The chain links TRBV18 to TRBJ1-3; D may be TRBD1 (5 bases). Trimming cost V 2 bases and J 8 bases, with 19 bases left between them. The CDR3 has 16 residues. The germline CDR1 and CDR2 sequences are KGHSH and LQKENI. The CDR3 reads CASSPGLGGATDTIYF. CDR3 nucleotide sequence: TGTGCCAGCTCACCAGGCCTAGGAGGGGCCACGGACACCATATATTTT.

The chain couples TRBV7-9 to TRBJ2-7, with 10 bases aligning to TRBD1. Germline V gives CDR1 SEHNR, CDR2 FQNEAQ (reference sequence). This CDR3 is built from 15 residues. Trimming cost V 5 bases and J 1 base; bases outside gene matches: 5. The CDR3 nucleotides read TGTGCCAGCAGCCCCCGGGACAGGGGATCCTACGAGCAGTACTTC. Translated: CASSPRDRGSYEQYF.

The chain employs TRBV4-1 and TRBJ1-1; D not resolved. Trimming removed 0 bases at V and 0 bases at J, with 5 bases between. The CDR3 length is 14 residues. Germline V gives CDR1 MGHRA, CDR2 YSYEKL. CDR3 nucleotide sequence: TGCGCCAGCAGCCAAGAAAACATGAACACTGAAGCTTTCTTT. Amino acids: CASSQENMNTEAFF.

J is TRBJ2-3 and V is TRBV30; no clear D. Trimming stripped 4 bases from V and 0 bases from J, with 14 bases between. The CDR3 spans 15 residues. Germline-derived CDR1 and CDR2 are GTSNPN and SVGIG (reference sequence). The CDR3 bases are TGTGCCTGGACCGCGTTTGAGAGAAGCACAGATACGCAGTATTTT. It specifies CAWTAFERSTDTQYF.

The CDR3 DNA sequence: TGTGCCAGCAGCCCAGGACCCGAGGGGCCCCAGCATTTT. It is translated as CASSPGPEGPQHF. This chain connects TRBV7-2 to TRBJ1-5, with D hard to call. The V end lost 5 bases, the J end lost 9 bases, and 14 bases lay between the germline ends. The germline V gene has CDR1 SGHTA and CDR2 FQGNSA. The CDR3 runs 13 residues.

CDR3: CASSEVGQNQPQHF. In nucleotides, the CDR3 is TGTGCCAGCAGTGAAGTTGGCCAAAACCAGCCCCAGCATTTT. The chain has TRBV6-1 and TRBJ1-5; D gene uncertain. Trimming removed 1 base from V and 7 bases from J, with 11 bases in between. Germline V gives CDR1 MNHNS, CDR2 SASEGT. The CDR3 runs 14 residues.

The chain recombines TRBV5-4 with TRBJ2-7; D is possibly TRBD2 (6 bases). Germline V gene lookup returns CDR1 SGHNT and CDR2 YYREEE (reference sequence). Trimming removed 4 bases from V and 3 bases from J, with 11 bases in between. This CDR3 contains 13 residues. The CDR3 DNA follows: TGTGCCAGCAGCAGGGACTCCGTCTACGAGCAGTACTTC. It translates to CASSRDSVYEQYF.

The chain uses TRBV10-1 and TRBJ1-3, with 9 bases fitting TRBD1. The CDR3 has 17 amino acids. Germline CDR1 is WNHNN and CDR2 is SYGVQD (reference sequence). After removal of 5 bases from V and 0 bases from J, the junction contained 8 bases not matched to a gene. The chain's CDR3 is CASSRTGEESSGNTIYF. The CDR3 region has the DNA TGCGCCAGCAGTCGGACAGGGGAGGAAAGCTCTGGAAACACCATATATTTT.

The chain has TRBV9 and TRBJ2-2; a possible D gene is TRBD2 (6 bases). This CDR3 is built from 15 residues. From germline, CDR1 is SGDLS and CDR2 YYNGEE. V shed 0 bases and J shed 8 bases, with 14 bases lying between them. The CDR3 sequence: CASSVGLAVKGELFF. In DNA, the CDR3 is TGTGCCAGCAGCGTAGGATTAGCGGTTAAGGGGGAGCTGTTTTTT. Full variable domain (rest looked up from reference TRBV9 and TRBJ2-2): DSGVTQTPKHLITATGQRVTLRCSPRSGDLSVYWYQQSLDQGLQFLIQYYNGEERAKGNILERFSAQQFPDLHSELNLSSLELGDSALYFCASSVGLAVKGELFFGEGSRLTVL.

The chain has TRBV5-1 and TRBJ2-5; D is ambiguous. CDR3 length: 12 amino acids. V was shortened by 1 base and J by 3 bases, with 4 bases between the two germline ends. Germline V gives CDR1 SGHRS, CDR2 YFSETQ. DNA for the CDR3: TGCGCCAGCAGCTTGCGGGAAGAGACCCAGTACTTC. Its translation is CASSLREETQYF.

The chain carries TRBV5-1 and TRBJ2-7; 11 nucleotides line up with TRBD2. CDR1 and CDR2 from the germline V gene are SGHRS and YFSETQ. V lost 3 bases and J lost 5; bases outside the gene matches: 13. The CDR3 is 17 residues long. The CDR3 DNA reads as TGCGCCAGCAGCTGGATGCATTCTAGCGGGGGGTTGAACGAGCAGTACTTC. Translating gives CASSWMHSSGGLNEQYF.

This rearrangement joins TRBV5-8 to TRBJ2-7; no firm D call. Trimming shortened V by 4 bases and J by 1 base, and 15 bases separated the two germline ends. The CDR3 loop spans 15 amino acids. Per the germline V gene, CDR1 is SGHTS and CDR2 is YDEGEE. CDR3 bases: TGTGCCAGCAGCGGCGGATTCGGGTTGTCCTACGAGCAGTACTTC. Translating gives CASSGGFGLSYEQYF.

This rearrangement joins TRBV5-1 to TRBJ2-5; no definite D call. CDR3 length equals 14 residues. V was shortened by 0 bases and J by 6 bases, with 12 bases between the two germline ends. Germline assignment: CDR1 SGHRS and CDR2 YFSETQ. The CDR3, as DNA: TGCGCCAGCAGCTTGGGGTCCCAGTGGCAGACCCAGTACTTC. Its translation is CASSLGSQWQTQYF. Based on the CDR3 plus reference TRBV5-1 and TRBJ2-5, the full variable domain is KAGVTQTPRYLIKTRGQQVTLSCSPISGHRSVSWYQQTPGQGLQFLFEYFSETQRNKGNFPGRFSGRQFSNSRSEMNVSTLELGDSALYLCASSLGSQWQTQYFGPGTRLLVL.

The CDR3 reads CASSVPGTGSYEQYF. CDR3 sequence (DNA): TGTGCCAGCAGCGTACCCGGGACAGGCTCCTACGAGCAGTACTTC. V is TRBV7-9 and J is TRBJ2-7, with 8 bases identical to TRBD1. This CDR3 has 15 residues. CDR1 is SEHNR and CDR2 is FQNEAQ in the germline V gene (reference sequence). J gave up 0 bases and V 5 bases, and 6 bases lay outside the gene matches.

The V call is TRBV6-1, the J call TRBJ1-5, with a possible D match to TRBD1 (6 bases). Trimming pared 2 bases from V and 8 bases from J, leaving 13 bases between. CDR1 and CDR2 from the germline V gene are MNHNS and SASEGT. CDR3 length: 14 amino acids. The CDR3 region is CASSETRGKEPQHF. In DNA, the CDR3 is TGTGCCAGCAGTGAAACCAGGGGTAAGGAGCCCCAGCATTTT.